This T cell receptor (beta chain) was observed in a study of cytomegalovirus exposure and HLA in healthy donors. This clone was detected once. The CDR3 totals 14 residues. The trim removed 5 bases at V and 4 bases at J, leaving 5 bases unmatched. CDR1 is MNHEY, CDR2 SMNVEV, per germline (reference sequence). 60 Vbeta and 13 Jbeta primers were used in PCR. Profiling relied on immunoSEQ multiplex PCR, and the TCRdb table lists in-frame clones only, not all of them. In the table there are a few hundred thousand clones, approximately 81% of which are singletons. Unrecorded immune exposure was likely among donors, who were nominally healthy when sampled.

This receptor was taken from a man under 40 in good health and CMV-seronegative. The chain joins TRBV27 to TRBJ1-5; 7 bases are a match to TRBD1. Sequencing was carried out using PBMCs. The CDR3 DNA is TGTGCCAGCAGTACGACAGGGATAAATCAGCCCCAGCATTTT. Its translation is CASSTTGINQPQHF.